These 18 T cell receptor beta chains originate from one sample sequenced in a study of shared clonotypes between healthy human individuals. Method: immunoSEQ multiplex PCR; TCRdb's copy keeps in-frame clones and lacks some. The repertoire consists of roughly 2.2 million clones, with roughly 93% occurring once and the leading ten covering 0.39%. The specimen was naive CD4+ T cells from PBMCs. The subset was: CD45RA+ positively selected. The receptors derive from a young man in good health. Some clones in this sample may be carry-over from other donors' samples.

This clone was recorded once. This specimen includes other DNA sequences encoding the same CDR3. The chain joins TRBV5-4 to TRBJ2-3; D unclear. V lost 4 bases and J 1 base, leaving 13 bases between the germline ends. The CDR3 length is 15 residues. Looked up from germline, CDR1 is SGHNT and CDR2 is YYREEE (reference sequence). CDR3 sequence reads: CASSPLAGGTDTQYF. In nucleotides, the CDR3 is TGTGCCAGCAGCCCGCTTGCTGGGGGCACAGATACGCAGTATTTT. The full variable domain, its missing parts supplied by reference TRBV5-4 and TRBJ2-3, is ETGVTQSPTHLIKTRGQQVTLRCSSQSGHNTVSWYQQALGQGPQFIFQYYREEENGRGNFPPRFSGLQFPNYSSELNVNALELDDSALYLCASSPLAGGTDTQYFGPGTRLTVL.

The V call is TRBV6-6, the J call TRBJ1-5; no clear D gene. The CDR3 is 12 residues long. Looked up from germline, CDR1 is MNHNY and CDR2 is SVGAGI (reference sequence). The V and J ends lost 6 bases and 4 bases respectively, with 7 bases between them. The CDR3 DNA is TGTGCCAGCAGCCCCACAAATCAGCCCCAGCATTTT. This sequence encodes CASSPTNQPQHF.

V is TRBV5-6 and J is TRBJ1-2; TRBD1 agrees at 8 bases. The junction had 9 bases not matched to a gene; V was cut back by 0 bases and J by 11 bases. There are 14 residues in the CDR3. The germline gives CDR1 SGHDT, CDR2 YYEEEE. For the CDR3, the DNA is TGTGCCAGCAGCTTGGGCCCCTTCGACAGGGGATACACCTTC. It yields the protein CASSLGPFDRGYTF.

The rearrangement joins TRBV2 to TRBJ2-7; a possible D gene is TRBD2 (6 bases). V was cut by 6 bases and J by 7 bases, with 13 bases left in between. There are 12 residues in the CDR3. CDR1 is SNHLY and CDR2 is FYNNEI in the germline V gene. The CDR3 region has the DNA TGTGCCAGCAGGGAGGGCCCAAGGGAGCAGTACTTC. Its translation is CASREGPREQYF.

The chain uses TRBV29-1 and TRBJ2-3; 12 nucleotides line up with TRBD1. V gave up 1 base and J gave up 1 base; unmatched junction bases: 3. The CDR3 contains 16 residues. Germline V gene data show CDR1 as SQVTM and CDR2 as ANQGSEA. The CDR3 nucleotides are TGCAGCGTTGAAGGAGGGACAGGGGGCGGCACAGATACGCAGTATTTT. This encodes CSVEGGTGGGTDTQYF.

V gene TRBV5-4 combines with J gene TRBJ1-2; TRBD1 matches at 9 bases. Germline V lookup: CDR1 SGHNT, CDR2 YYREEE (reference sequence). V lost 4 bases and J lost 3; bases outside the gene matches: 7. The CDR3 is 15 residues long. CDR3 nucleotides: TGTGCCAGCAGCACCCGACAGGGGGACGACTATGGCTACACCTTC. It codes for CASSTRQGDDYGYTF.

This chain connects TRBV4-1 to TRBJ1-2, with 7 nucleotides matching TRBD1. Trimming at V came to 5 bases and at J to 8 bases, leaving 14 bases not matched to a gene. Per germline, CDR1 MGHRA and CDR2 YSYEKL. CDR3 length: 15 residues. CDR3 protein: CASSSPGQITSGYTF. The CDR3 DNA reads TGCGCCAGCAGCTCTCCGGGACAGATAACTTCGGGCTACACCTTC.

The J gene is TRBJ1-2, the V gene TRBV28, with D tentatively TRBD1 (5 bases). Looked up from germline, CDR1 is MDHEN and CDR2 is SYDVKM. The CDR3 spans 15 residues. The ends were cut back, 1 base at V and 5 bases at J, with 14 bases in the middle. As DNA, the CDR3 is TGTGCCAGCAGTTTATCGGGCGGCAGGGCATATGGCTACACCTTC. Translation: CASSLSGGRAYGYTF.

Of note for this clone: Within the sample, other DNA sequences also encode this same CDR3. V gene TRBV14 combines with J gene TRBJ2-3; 7 positions agree with TRBD1. The germline V gene has CDR1 SGHDN and CDR2 FVKESK. The CDR3 length is 14 residues. With 3 bases clipped from V and 4 bases from J, the junction kept 4 bases outside the gene matches. The DNA for the CDR3 is TGTGCCAGCAGCCAGAGACAGGGAGCAGATACGCAGTATTTT. Translated: CASSQRQGADTQYF.

V is TRBV5-1 and J is TRBJ2-7, with D tentatively TRBD1 (6 bases). The germline gives CDR1 SGHRS, CDR2 YFSETQ. The CDR3 is 15 residues long. V lost 0 bases and J 6 bases, leaving 16 bases between the germline ends. The CDR3 loop reads CASSLVGQGSSEQYF. For the CDR3, the DNA is TGCGCCAGCAGCTTGGTGGGGCAGGGGTCTTCCGAGCAGTACTTC.

This clone was counted a few times. The chain links TRBV7-3 to TRBJ2-1, with 7 bases fitting TRBD2. The length of the CDR3 is 15 residues. The V segment lost 8 bases and the J segment 7 bases; nucleotides outside the gene matches: 14. CDR1 is SGHTA, CDR2 FQGTGA, per germline. As DNA, the CDR3 is TGTGCCAGCTCCGTCCAGCGGGATGTGGGTAATGAGCAGTTCTTC. Amino acid sequence: CASSVQRDVGNEQFF.

Comments on this clone: Other DNA sequences within the sample encode an identical CDR3. This chain connects TRBV28 to TRBJ2-3; TRBD2 aligns across 7 bases. The V segment lost 2 bases and the J segment 4 bases; nucleotides outside the gene matches: 3. The CDR3 has 14 amino acids. Germline loops: CDR1 MDHEN, CDR2 SYDVKM. CDR3: CASSLGGSADTQYF. Here the CDR3 DNA reads TGTGCCAGCAGTTTAGGCGGGAGTGCAGATACGCAGTATTTT.

Of note for this clone: Additional DNA sequences in this sample encode the identical CDR3. This chain's CDR3 is CASSPGNTGELFF. CDR3 DNA: TGTGCCAGCTCACCGGGAAACACCGGGGAGCTGTTTTTT. The V gene is TRBV18, the J gene TRBJ2-2; D gene ambiguous. Between the trimmed V and J ends, which lost 3 bases and 2 bases, there was a span of 4 bases. The germline V gene encodes CDR1 KGHSH and CDR2 LQKENI. The CDR3 totals 13 residues.

This chain links TRBV7-8 with TRBJ2-2; the match to TRBD1 covers 10 bases. Germline CDR1 reads SGHVS; CDR2 reads FQNEAQ. Trimming cost V 4 bases and J 4 bases; bases outside gene matches: 6. This CDR3 has 16 residues. The CDR3: CASSSRTGGSTGELFF. The CDR3 nucleotides read TGTGCCAGCAGCTCCAGGACAGGGGGGAGCACCGGGGAGCTGTTTTTT.

This clone was found once. The J gene is TRBJ2-1, the V gene TRBV28, with 14 bases identical to TRBD2. Germline-derived CDR1 and CDR2 are MDHEN and SYDVKM. V shed 8 bases, J shed 7 bases, and the junction held 1 base outside the gene matches. This CDR3 region has 13 residues. Here the CDR3 DNA reads TGTGCCAGCCGACTAGCGGGGGGGAATGAGCAGTTCTTC. It is translated as CASRLAGGNEQFF.

This sequence joins TRBV15 and TRBJ2-5; 15 bases map to TRBD2. This CDR3 spans 17 amino acids. CDR1 is LNHNV and CDR2 is YYDKDF in the germline V gene (reference sequence). Unmatched junction bases numbered 6, after V lost 4 bases and J lost 3 bases. CDR3 sequence reads: CATSTRTSGRVKETQYF. In nucleotides, the CDR3 is TGTGCCACCAGCACAAGGACTAGCGGGAGGGTAAAAGAGACCCAGTACTTC.

A single count supports this clone. The chain recombines TRBV7-9 with TRBJ1-2; D is perhaps TRBD1 (5 bases). CDR3 length equals 14 residues. Per the germline V gene, CDR1 is SEHNR and CDR2 is FQNEAQ (reference sequence). Trimming took off 4 bases at V and 4 bases at J, with 13 bases between the two ends. The CDR3 protein is CASSSAGPTYGYTF. CDR3 bases: TGTGCCAGCAGCTCTGCAGGGCCGACCTATGGCTACACCTTC. The full variable domain, with the rest looked up from reference TRBV7-9 and TRBJ1-2, is DTGVSQNPRHKITKRGQNVTFRCDPISEHNRLYWYRQTLGQGPEFLTYFQNEAQLEKSRLLSDRFSAERPKGSFSTLEIQRTEQGDSAMYLCASSSAGPTYGYTFGSGTRLTVV.

This sequence joins TRBV10-3 and TRBJ1-1; D might be TRBD1 (5 bases). Trimming pared 4 bases from V and 4 bases from J, leaving 16 bases between. This CDR3 spans 15 amino acids. Germline CDR1 and CDR2: ENHRY and SYGVKD. The CDR3 protein is CAISGPGRPVTEAFF. The CDR3, as DNA: TGTGCCATCAGTGGACCGGGACGGCCGGTCACTGAAGCTTTCTTT.